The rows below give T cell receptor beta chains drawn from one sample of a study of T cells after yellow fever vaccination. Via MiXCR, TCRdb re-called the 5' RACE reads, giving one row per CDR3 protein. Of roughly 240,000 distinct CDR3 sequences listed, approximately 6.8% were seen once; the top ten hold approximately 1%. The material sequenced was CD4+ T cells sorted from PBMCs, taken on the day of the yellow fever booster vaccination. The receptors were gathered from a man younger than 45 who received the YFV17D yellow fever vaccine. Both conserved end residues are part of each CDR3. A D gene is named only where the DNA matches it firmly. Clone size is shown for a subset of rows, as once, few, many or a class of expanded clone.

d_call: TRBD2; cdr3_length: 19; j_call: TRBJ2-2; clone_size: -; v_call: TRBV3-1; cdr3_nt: TGTGCCTGCAGTTTTCGGGGGCCGTGGCTAGCGGGAAACACCGGGGAGCTGTTTTTT; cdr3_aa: CACSFRGPWLAGNTGELFF
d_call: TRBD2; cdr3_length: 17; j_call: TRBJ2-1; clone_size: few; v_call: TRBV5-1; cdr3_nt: TGCGCCAGCAGTTCAGCCGGGACTAGCGGAGGGGGGGGTGAGCAGTTCTTC; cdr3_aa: CASSSAGTSGGGGEQFF
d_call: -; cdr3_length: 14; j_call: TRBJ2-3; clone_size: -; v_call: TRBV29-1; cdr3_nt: TGCAGCGTTGATGGTAGCGGAGACACAGATACGCAGTATTTT; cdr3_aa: CSVDGSGDTDTQYF
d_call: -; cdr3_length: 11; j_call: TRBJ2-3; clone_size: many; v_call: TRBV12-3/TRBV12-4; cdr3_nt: TGTGCCAGCAGCTTAGAGGGTACGCAGTATTTT; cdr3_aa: CASSLEGTQYF
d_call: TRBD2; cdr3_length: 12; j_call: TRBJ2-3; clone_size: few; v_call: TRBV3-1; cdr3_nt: TGTGCCAGCAGTCGTCCGGGACTAGCTCAGTATTTT; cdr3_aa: CASSRPGLAQYF
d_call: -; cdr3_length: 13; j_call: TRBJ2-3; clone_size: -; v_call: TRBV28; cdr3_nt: TGTGCCATCACCCGTCACCCCGGGGATACGCAGTATTTT; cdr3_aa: CAITRHPGDTQYF
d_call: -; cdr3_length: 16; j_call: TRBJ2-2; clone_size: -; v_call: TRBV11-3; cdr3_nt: TGTGCCAGCAGCTTAGGCGGCGGAGGGAGCACCGGGGAGCTGTTTTTT; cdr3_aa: CASSLGGGGSTGELFF
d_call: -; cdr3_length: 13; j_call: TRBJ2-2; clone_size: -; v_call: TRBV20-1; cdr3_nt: TGCAGTGTTGCGGCGGGGAACACCGGGGAGCTGTTTTTT; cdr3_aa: CSVAAGNTGELFF
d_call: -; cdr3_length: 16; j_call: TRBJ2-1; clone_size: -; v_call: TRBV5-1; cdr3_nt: TGCGCCAGCAGCTTGGCCCCTACCAGCTCCTACAATGAGCAGTTCTTC; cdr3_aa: CASSLAPTSSYNEQFF
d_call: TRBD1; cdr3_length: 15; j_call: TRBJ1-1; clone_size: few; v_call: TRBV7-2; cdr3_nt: TGTGCCAGCAGCACGACAGGGGGGAAGAACACTGAAGCTTTCTTT; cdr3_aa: CASSTTGGKNTEAFF
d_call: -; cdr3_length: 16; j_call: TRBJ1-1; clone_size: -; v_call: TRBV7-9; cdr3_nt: TGTGCCAGCAGCTCTTCGTTGGGGGCGGGGGCGACTGAAGCTTTCTTT; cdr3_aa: CASSSSLGAGATEAFF
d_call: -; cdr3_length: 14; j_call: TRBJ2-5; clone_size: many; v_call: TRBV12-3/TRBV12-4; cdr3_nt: TGTGCCAGCAGTTTGGGCAGGGTTGGGGAGACCCAGTACTTC; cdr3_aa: CASSLGRVGETQYF
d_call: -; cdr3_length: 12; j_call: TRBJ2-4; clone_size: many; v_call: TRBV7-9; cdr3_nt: TGTGCCAGCAGCTGGACTGAGGGCCCACAGTACTTC; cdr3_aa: CASSWTEGPQYF
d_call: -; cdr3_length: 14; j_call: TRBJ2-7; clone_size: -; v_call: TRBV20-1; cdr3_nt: TGCAGTGCTAGACCTTTGGGGGGACTCTACGAGCAGTACTTC; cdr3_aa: CSARPLGGLYEQYF
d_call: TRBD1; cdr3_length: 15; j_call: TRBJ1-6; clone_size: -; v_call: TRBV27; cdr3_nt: TGTGCCAGCAAACCGGGACAGGGACATAATTCACCCCTCCACTTT; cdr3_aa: CASKPGQGHNSPLHF
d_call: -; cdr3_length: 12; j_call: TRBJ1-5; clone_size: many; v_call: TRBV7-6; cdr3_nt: TGTGCCAGCAGTACGACCAGACAGCCCCAGCATTTT; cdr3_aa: CASSTTRQPQHF
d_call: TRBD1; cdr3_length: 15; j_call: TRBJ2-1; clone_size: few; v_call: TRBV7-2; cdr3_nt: TGTGCCAGCAGCCCGACAGGGGGGACCTACAATGAGCAGTTCTTC; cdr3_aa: CASSPTGGTYNEQFF
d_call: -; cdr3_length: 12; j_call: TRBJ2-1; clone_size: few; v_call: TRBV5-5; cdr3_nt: TGTGCCAGCAGCTACGCGGACGGTGAGCAGTTCTTC; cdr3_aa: CASSYADGEQFF
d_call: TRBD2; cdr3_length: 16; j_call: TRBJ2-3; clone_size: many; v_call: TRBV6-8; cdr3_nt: TGTGCCAGCAGTTGTCGACTAGCAGGTAGCACAGATACGCAGTATTTT; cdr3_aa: CASSCRLAGSTDTQYF
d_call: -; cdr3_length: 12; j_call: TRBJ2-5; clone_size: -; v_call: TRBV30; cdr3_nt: TGTGCCTGGAGTGTTTGGGGGGAGACCCAGTACTTC; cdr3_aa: CAWSVWGETQYF
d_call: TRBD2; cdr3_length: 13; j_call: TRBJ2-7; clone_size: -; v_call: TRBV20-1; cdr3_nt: TGCAGTGCTAGCGGGACTAGTCGGGGCGAGCAGTACTTC; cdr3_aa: CSASGTSRGEQYF
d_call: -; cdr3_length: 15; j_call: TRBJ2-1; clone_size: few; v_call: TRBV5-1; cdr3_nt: TGCGCCAGCAGCTTGATGGGGGAGGACTACAATGAGCAGTTCTTC; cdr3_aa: CASSLMGEDYNEQFF
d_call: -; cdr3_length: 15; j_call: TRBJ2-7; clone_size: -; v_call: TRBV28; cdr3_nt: TGTGCCAGCAGTTTTATCGGCGTCAGCTCCTACGAGCAGTACTTC; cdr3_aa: CASSFIGVSSYEQYF
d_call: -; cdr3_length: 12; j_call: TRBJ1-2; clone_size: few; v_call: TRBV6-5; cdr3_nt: TGTGCCAGCACCTTATCGGGGTATGGCTACACCTTC; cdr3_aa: CASTLSGYGYTF
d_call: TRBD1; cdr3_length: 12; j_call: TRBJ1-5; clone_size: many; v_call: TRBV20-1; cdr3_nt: TGCAGTGCGGGACAGGGAAATCAGCCCCAGCATTTT; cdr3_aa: CSAGQGNQPQHF
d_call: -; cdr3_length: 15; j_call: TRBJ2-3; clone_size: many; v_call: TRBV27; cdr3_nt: TGTGCCAGCAGTTCCCGACTAGTCGGGGCAGATACGCAGTATTTT; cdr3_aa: CASSSRLVGADTQYF
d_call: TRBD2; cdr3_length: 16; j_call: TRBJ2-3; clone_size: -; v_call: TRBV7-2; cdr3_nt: TGTGCCAGCAGCTTGTCCACTAGCGGCCACACAGATACGCAGTATTTT; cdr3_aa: CASSLSTSGHTDTQYF